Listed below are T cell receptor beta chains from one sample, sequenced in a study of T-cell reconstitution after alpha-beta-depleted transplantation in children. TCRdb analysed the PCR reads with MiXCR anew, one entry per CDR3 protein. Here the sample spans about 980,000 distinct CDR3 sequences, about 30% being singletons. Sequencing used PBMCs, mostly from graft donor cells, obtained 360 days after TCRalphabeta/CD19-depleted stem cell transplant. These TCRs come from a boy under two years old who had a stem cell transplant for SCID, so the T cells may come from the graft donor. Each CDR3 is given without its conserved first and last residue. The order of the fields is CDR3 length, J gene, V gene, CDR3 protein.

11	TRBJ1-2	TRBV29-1	SVGIDSLYGYT
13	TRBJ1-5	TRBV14	ASSQDPQGDQPQH
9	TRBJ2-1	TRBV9	ASSVEGEQF
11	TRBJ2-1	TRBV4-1	ASSPRRTAEQF
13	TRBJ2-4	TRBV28	ASSPGGPPKNIQY
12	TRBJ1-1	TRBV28	ALGDRSMNTEAF
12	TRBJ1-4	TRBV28	ASSPIRGNEKLF
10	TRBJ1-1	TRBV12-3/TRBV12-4	ASSFGQREAF
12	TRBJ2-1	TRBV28	ASLSLPLGNEQF
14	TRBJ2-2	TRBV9	ASNPTGTANTGELF
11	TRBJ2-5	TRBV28	ASSRTLQETQY
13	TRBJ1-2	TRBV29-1	SVEGQGGLSYGYT
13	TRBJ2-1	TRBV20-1	SARLAGGLYNEQF
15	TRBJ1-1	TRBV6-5	ASSYSIDRGRGTEAF
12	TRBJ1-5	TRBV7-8	ASSPGLRNQPQH
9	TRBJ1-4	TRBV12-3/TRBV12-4	ASGLGEKLF
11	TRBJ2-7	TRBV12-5	ASGFILGDEQY
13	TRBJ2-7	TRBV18	ASSPGTSGVNEQY
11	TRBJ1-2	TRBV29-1	SVLGQANYGYT